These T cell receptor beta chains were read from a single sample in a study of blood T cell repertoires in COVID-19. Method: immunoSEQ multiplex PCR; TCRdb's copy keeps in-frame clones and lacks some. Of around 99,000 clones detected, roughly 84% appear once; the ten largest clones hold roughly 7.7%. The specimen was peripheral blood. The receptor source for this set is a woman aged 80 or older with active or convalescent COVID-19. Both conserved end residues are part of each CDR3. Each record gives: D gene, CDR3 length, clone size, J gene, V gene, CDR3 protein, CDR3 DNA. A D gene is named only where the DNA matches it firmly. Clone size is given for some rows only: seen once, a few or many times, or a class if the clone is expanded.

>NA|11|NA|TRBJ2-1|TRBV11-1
CASSPRNEQFF
TGTGCCAGCAGCCCTCGGAATGAGCAGTTCTTC
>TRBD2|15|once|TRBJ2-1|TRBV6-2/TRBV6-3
CASSRTSGRVNEQFF
TGTGCCAGCAGCAGAACTAGCGGGAGAGTGAATGAGCAGTTCTTC
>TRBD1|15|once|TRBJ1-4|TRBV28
CASSNPGQSNEKLFF
TGTGCCAGCTCGAATCCGGGACAGAGTAATGAAAAACTGTTTTTT
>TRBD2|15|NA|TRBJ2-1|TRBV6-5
CASSYRGGWDNEQFF
TGTGCCAGCAGTTACCGGGGGGGTTGGGACAATGAGCAGTTCTTC
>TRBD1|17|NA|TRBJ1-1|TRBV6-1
CASSDKNRGPMNTEAFF
TGTGCCAGCAGTGATAAGAACAGGGGGCCCATGAACACTGAAGCTTTCTTT
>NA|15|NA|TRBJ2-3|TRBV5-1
CASSFQGRGTDTQYF
TGCGCCAGCAGCTTTCAGGGCCGGGGCACAGATACGCAGTATTTT
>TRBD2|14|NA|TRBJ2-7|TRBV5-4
CASSLVSGSHEQYF
TGTGCCAGCAGCTTAGTTAGCGGGAGCCACGAGCAGTACTTC
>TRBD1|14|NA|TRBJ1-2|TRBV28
CASSPYRGNYGYTF
TGTGCCAGCAGTCCGTACAGGGGCAACTATGGCTACACCTTC
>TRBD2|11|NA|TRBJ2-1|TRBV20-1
CSARPRLAQFF
TGCAGTGCTAGACCCCGACTAGCTCAGTTCTTC
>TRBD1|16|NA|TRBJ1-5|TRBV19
CASTPSGTVFNQPQHF
TGTGCCAGCACCCCTTCCGGGACAGTCTTCAATCAGCCCCAGCATTTT
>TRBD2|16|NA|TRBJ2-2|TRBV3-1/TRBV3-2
CASSQRTSIGTGELFF
TGTGCCAGCAGCCAACGGACTAGCATCGGCACCGGGGAGCTGTTTTTT
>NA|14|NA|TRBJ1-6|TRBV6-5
CATRMRSYNSPLHF
TGTGCCACTAGGATGCGATCCTATAATTCACCCCTCCACTTT
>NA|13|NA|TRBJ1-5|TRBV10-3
CAISETSVEPQHF
TGTGCCATCAGTGAAACATCCGTCGAGCCCCAGCATTTT
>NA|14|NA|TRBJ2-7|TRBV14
CASRPRRTGSEQYF
TGTGCCAGCAGGCCACGCCGCACAGGGTCCGAGCAGTACTTC
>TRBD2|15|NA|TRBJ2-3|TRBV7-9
CASSGLAGGSHTQYF
TGTGCCAGCAGCGGCCTAGCGGGAGGCAGCCATACGCAGTATTTT
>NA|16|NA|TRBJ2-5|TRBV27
CAQETRATEGRKTQYF
TGTGCCCAAGAGACCCGGGCCACCGAGGGTCGGAAGACCCAGTACTTC
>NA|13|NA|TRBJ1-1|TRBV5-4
CASSLRRHTEAFF
TGTGCCAGCAGCTTGAGGAGGCACACTGAAGCTTTCTTT
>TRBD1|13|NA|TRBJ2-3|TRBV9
CASSQGDTDTQYF
TGTGCCAGCAGCCAGGGGGACACAGATACGCAGTATTTT
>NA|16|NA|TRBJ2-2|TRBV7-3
CASSLTEAGRTGELFF
TGTGCCAGCAGCTTAACGGAGGCGGGGCGCACCGGGGAGCTGTTTTTT
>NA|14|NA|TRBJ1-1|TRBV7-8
CASSLNPRGTEAFF
TGTGCCAGCAGCTTAAACCCCCGCGGGACTGAAGCTTTCTTT
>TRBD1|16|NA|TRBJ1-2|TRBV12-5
CASGPTGTGGLSGYTF
TGTGCTAGTGGTCCAACCGGGACAGGGGGTTTGAGTGGCTACACCTTC
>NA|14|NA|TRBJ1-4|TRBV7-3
CASSLYRQGEKLFF
TGTGCCAGCAGCCTATACAGGCAGGGTGAAAAACTGTTTTTT